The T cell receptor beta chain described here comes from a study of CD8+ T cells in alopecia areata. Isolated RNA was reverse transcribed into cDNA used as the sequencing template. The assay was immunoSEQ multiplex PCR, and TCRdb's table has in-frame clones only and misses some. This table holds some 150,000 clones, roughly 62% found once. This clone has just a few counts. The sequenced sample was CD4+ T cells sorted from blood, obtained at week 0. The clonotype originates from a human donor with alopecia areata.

The DNA for the CDR3 is TGCAGCGTTGACGGCAGCCAAGAGACCCAGTACTTC. Translation: CSVDGSQETQYF. The V and J genes are TRBV29-1 and TRBJ2-5; D is unclear. The germline gives CDR1 SQVTM, CDR2 ANQGSEA. This CDR3 contains 12 residues. Trimming took 3 bases from V and 1 from J, leaving 6 bases between them.